Shown below are 28 T cell receptor beta chains from a single sample sequenced in a study of cytotoxic CD8 clonotypes in ibrutinib-treated CLL. Sequencing was performed with immunoSEQ multiplex PCR; in TCRdb, only in-frame clones are kept and a portion is missing. The table includes roughly 150,000 clones, about three quarters detected once. The starting material was PBMCs, obtained after 24 months of ibrutinib treatment. The receptors come from a human donor with chronic lymphocytic leukemia.

The chain uses TRBV9 and TRBJ1-1, with 7 bases identical to TRBD1. With V trimmed by 0 bases and J by 0 bases, 2 bases remained unmatched. Germline CDR1 and CDR2: SGDLS and YYNGEE. The CDR3 runs to 15 residues. This CDR3 is CASSVGGTVNTEAFF. The CDR3 nucleotides are TGTGCCAGCAGCGTAGGGGGGACAGTGAACACTGAAGCTTTCTTT.

The count of this clone is one. This chain uses TRBV30 with TRBJ1-4, with D possibly TRBD1 on 6 matching bases. V was shortened by 3 bases and J by 5 bases, with 10 bases between the two germline ends. CDR3 size: 13 residues. From germline, CDR1 is GTSNPN and CDR2 SVGIG (reference sequence). The DNA for the CDR3 is TGTGCCTGGAGGGGGGACACAAATGAAAAACTGTTTTTT. Translated, it gives CAWRGDTNEKLFF. The variable domain in full, with the rest retrieved from reference TRBV30 and TRBJ1-4, is SQTIHQWPATLVQPVGSPLSLECTVEGTSNPNLYWYRQAAGRGLQLLFYSVGIGQISSEVPQNLSASRPQDRQFILSSKKLLLSDSGFYLCAWRGDTNEKLFFGSGTQLSVL.

The gene calls are TRBV28 and TRBJ1-5; D gene ambiguous. Germline assignment: CDR1 MDHEN and CDR2 SYDVKM. The V end was cut by 2 bases, the J end by 5 bases, with 10 bases between. The CDR3 totals 14 residues. The CDR3: CASSLVGSYQPQHF. The CDR3 coding sequence is TGTGCCAGCAGTTTAGTCGGGTCCTATCAGCCCCAGCATTTT.

This clone was seen a handful of times. This rearrangement joins TRBV9 to TRBJ1-4; D perhaps matches TRBD1 (6 bases). Trimming removed 2 bases from V and 2 bases from J, with 7 bases in between. The CDR3 has 14 amino acids. Germline V gene sequence: CDR1 SGDLS, CDR2 YYNGEE. DNA for the CDR3: TGTGCCAGCAGCGTCCAGGGGACTAATGAAAAACTGTTTTTT. Amino acids: CASSVQGTNEKLFF. Combining the CDR3 with reference TRBV9 and TRBJ1-4 gives the whole variable domain DSGVTQTPKHLITATGQRVTLRCSPRSGDLSVYWYQQSLDQGLQFLIQYYNGEERAKGNILERFSAQQFPDLHSELNLSSLELGDSALYFCASSVQGTNEKLFFGSGTQLSVL.

The chain carries TRBV5-1 and TRBJ2-7; 7 bases align to TRBD1. Germline CDR1 is SGHRS and CDR2 is YFSETQ. The CDR3 sequence is 15 residues long. The ends lost 4 bases at V and 0 bases at J; junction bases unmatched: 7. This CDR3 reads CASSPQGQPSYEQYF. DNA of the CDR3: TGCGCCAGCAGCCCCCAGGGACAGCCCTCCTACGAGCAGTACTTC. The full variable domain, completed using reference TRBV5-1 and TRBJ2-7, is KAGVTQTPRYLIKTRGQQVTLSCSPISGHRSVSWYQQTPGQGLQFLFEYFSETQRNKGNFPGRFSGRQFSNSRSEMNVSTLELGDSALYLCASSPQGQPSYEQYFGPGTRLTVT.

The chain is built from TRBV21-1 and TRBJ2-3; the D call of TRBD2 is as the table states it, not checked on the DNA. TRBV21-1 constitutes a pseudogene. The CDR3 runs 20 residues. The CDR3 region has the DNA TGTGCCAGCAGCAAAGCGCTTCGGCGCGGGAGGGGAAATTGCACAGATACGCAGTATTTT. Translating it yields CASSKALRRGRGNCTDTQYF.

The chain employs TRBV5-1 and TRBJ1-4; 10 bases match TRBD1. CDR1 and CDR2 (germline): SGHRS, YFSETQ. The CDR3 covers 15 residues. The ends lost 7 bases at V and 8 bases at J; junction bases unmatched: 11. The CDR3 sequence: CASAGTGALREKLFF. The CDR3 DNA reads TGCGCCAGCGCCGGGACAGGGGCGCTCCGGGAAAAACTGTTTTTT.

The rearrangement joins TRBV30 to TRBJ1-5; 7 bases line up with TRBD1. This CDR3 has 13 amino acids. Germline assignment: CDR1 GTSNPN and CDR2 SVGIG (reference sequence). The V segment lost 7 bases and the J segment 4 bases; nucleotides outside the gene matches: 7. CDR3 sequence reads: CASRGQANQPQHF. The CDR3 DNA reads TGTGCCTCTAGGGGGCAGGCAAATCAGCCCCAGCATTTT.

The chain joins TRBV18 to TRBJ1-1; D might be TRBD1 (6 bases). The germline V gene has CDR1 KGHSH and CDR2 LQKENI. The CDR3 runs to 15 residues. V was trimmed by 3 bases and J by 1 base, leaving 12 bases between them. The CDR3 here is CASSPLGGQNTEAFF. The CDR3 nucleotides are TGTGCCAGCTCACCCCTTGGGGGCCAGAACACTGAAGCTTTCTTT.

The chain is built from TRBV9 and TRBJ1-2; 9 nucleotides match TRBD1. Germline CDR1 SGDLS, CDR2 YYNGEE. The length of the CDR3 is 12 residues. Trimming removed 4 bases from V and 8 bases from J; junction bases left unmatched: 3. CDR3 sequence (DNA): TGTGCCAGCAGCCACAGGGGGCAAGGCTACACCTTC. Protein sequence: CASSHRGQGYTF.

The rearrangement links TRBV29-1 to TRBJ2-7, with D maybe TRBD2 (7 bases). The CDR3 runs 12 residues. With 5 bases removed from V and 6 bases from J, the gap between germline ends came to 14 bases. Germline CDR1 is SQVTM and CDR2 is ANQGSEA. CDR3 loop: CSVRGAAGEQYF. For the CDR3, the DNA is TGCAGCGTTCGGGGGGCGGCGGGCGAGCAGTACTTC.

V is TRBV7-2 and J is TRBJ1-2; 8 positions agree with TRBD1. Trimming removed 1 base from V and 4 bases from J; junction bases left unmatched: 5. Germline V gene lookup returns CDR1 SGHTA and CDR2 FQGNSA. This CDR3 region has 15 residues. In DNA form, the CDR3 reads TGTGCCAGCAGCTTAGGCCGGGACAGGAGCTATGGCTACACCTTC. Its translation: CASSLGRDRSYGYTF. Combining the CDR3 with reference TRBV7-2 and TRBJ1-2 gives the whole variable domain GAGVSQSPSNKVTEKGKDVELRCDPISGHTALYWYRQSLGQGLEFLIYFQGNSAPDKSGLPSDRFSAERTGGSVSTLTIQRTQQEDSAVYLCASSLGRDRSYGYTFGSGTRLTVV.

The chain combines TRBV28 with TRBJ1-2; no reliable D call. The CDR3 length is 13 residues. V gave up 2 bases and J gave up 8 bases, with 12 bases separating them. The germline CDR1 and CDR2 sequences are MDHEN and SYDVKM. The CDR3 region is CASSLGPAGGYTF. CDR3 nucleotide sequence: TGTGCCAGCAGTTTAGGCCCGGCGGGGGGCTACACCTTC.

The rearrangement joins TRBV6-1 to TRBJ2-5; D uncertain. The CDR3 is made up of 14 amino acids. Trimming took off 0 bases at V and 5 bases at J, with 10 bases between the two ends. In germline, CDR1 is MNHNS, CDR2 SASEGT. The CDR3 sequence: CASSEAGIGETQYF. The CDR3 region has the DNA TGTGCCAGCAGTGAAGCGGGTATTGGGGAGACCCAGTACTTC.

V usage is TRBV6-1 and J usage is TRBJ1-4; tentative D call: TRBD1 (6 bases). The germline V and J ends were trimmed by 3 bases and 5 bases, with 10 bases remaining between them. The CDR3 totals 14 residues. Germline assignment: CDR1 MNHNS and CDR2 SASEGT. CDR3 amino acids: CASSDRGGNEKLFF. The CDR3 DNA reads as TGTGCCAGCAGTGATAGGGGGGGAAATGAAAAACTGTTTTTT.

This clone was recorded a few times. The chain couples TRBV5-1 to TRBJ1-1; TRBD1 matches at 7 bases. V gave up 4 bases and J gave up 0 bases; unmatched junction bases: 6. The germline V gene has CDR1 SGHRS and CDR2 YFSETQ. The CDR3 is made up of 15 amino acids. CDR3 loop: CASSPGTALNTEAFF. CDR3 bases: TGCGCCAGCAGCCCTGGGACAGCCTTGAACACTGAAGCTTTCTTT.

The chain carries TRBV4-3 and TRBJ2-1; the match to TRBD2 covers 10 bases. The CDR3 covers 14 residues. Germline CDR1 reads LGHNA; CDR2 reads YSLEER. After removal of 4 bases from V and 6 bases from J, the junction contained 3 bases not matched to a gene. The CDR3: CASSPRLAGNEQFF. In nucleotides, the CDR3 is TGCGCCAGCAGCCCCCGACTAGCGGGCAATGAGCAGTTCTTC.

J is TRBJ2-6 and V is TRBV7-2; D not resolved. The V and J ends lost 1 base and 1 base respectively, with 5 bases between them. CDR3 length: 15 residues. Germline V gene sequence: CDR1 SGHTA, CDR2 FQGNSA. In DNA form, the CDR3 reads TGTGCCAGCAGCTTAGAGAGGTCTGGGGCCAACGTCCTGACTTTC. It specifies CASSLERSGANVLTF. Variable domain in full (rest from reference TRBV7-2 and TRBJ2-6): GAGVSQSPSNKVTEKGKDVELRCDPISGHTALYWYRQSLGQGLEFLIYFQGNSAPDKSGLPSDRFSAERTGGSVSTLTIQRTQQEDSAVYLCASSLERSGANVLTFGAGSRLTVL.

V and J are TRBV5-1 and TRBJ1-3; 7 nucleotides line up with TRBD1. Germline CDR1 reads SGHRS; CDR2 reads YFSETQ. J lost 4 bases, V lost 4 bases, and 5 bases had no gene match. CDR3 size: 14 residues. The CDR3, as DNA: TGCGCCAGCAGCCCCGGGACAGTAGGAAACACCATATATTTT. Translating gives CASSPGTVGNTIYF.

The CDR3 DNA reads TGTGCCATCAGTGAGTCGCTCAGGGCCGGGGGGTATTTT. Its translation: CAISESLRAGGYF. The rearrangement links TRBV10-3 to TRBJ2-3; D might be TRBD2 (6 bases). Trimming stripped 0 bases from V and 14 bases from J, with 15 bases between. The CDR3 consists of 13 residues. Germline V gene data show CDR1 as ENHRY and CDR2 as SYGVKD.

This clone was recorded at least ten times. The chain carries TRBV30 and TRBJ1-6; the D gene is possibly TRBD1 (5 bases). Germline loops: CDR1 GTSNPN, CDR2 SVGIG (reference sequence). The CDR3 extends over 13 amino acids. The V end was cut by 4 bases, the J end by 8 bases, with 12 bases between. As DNA, the CDR3 is TGTGCCTGGACCCGACAGCCCTATTCACCCCTCCACTTT. Translating it yields CAWTRQPYSPLHF.

The chain employs TRBV27 and TRBJ2-7; perhaps TRBD2 as D (6 bases). CDR3 length equals 13 residues. Per germline, CDR1 MNHEY and CDR2 SMNVEV (reference sequence). Trimming pared 11 bases from V and 4 bases from J, leaving 18 bases between. The DNA for the CDR3 is TGTGCCCCCCCGCGGGACGACAAATACGAGCAGTACTTC. Translating it yields CAPPRDDKYEQYF.

The chain links TRBV4-3 to TRBJ1-6; D possibly corresponds to TRBD1 (5 bases). Germline V gives CDR1 LGHNA, CDR2 YSLEER. V gave up 1 base and J gave up 10 bases, with 23 bases separating them. This CDR3 spans 18 amino acids. CDR3 protein: CASSQAPQFGDVGSPLHF. CDR3 nucleotide sequence: TGCGCCAGCAGCCAAGCCCCCCAGTTCGGGGACGTGGGGTCACCCCTCCACTTT.

The chain recombines TRBV18 with TRBJ1-5; D remains ambiguous. V gave up 4 bases and J gave up 1 base, with 11 bases separating them. The CDR3 consists of 15 residues. Looked up from germline, CDR1 is KGHSH and CDR2 is LQKENI. The CDR3 protein is CASSLLPASNQPQHF. CDR3 DNA sequence: TGTGCCAGCTCACTCCTACCGGCCAGCAATCAGCCCCAGCATTTT.

This clone was recorded only once. V gene TRBV6-6 combines with J gene TRBJ1-2; 8 bases are a match to TRBD1. Germline values: CDR1 MNHNY, CDR2 SVGAGI (reference sequence). The CDR3 length is 12 residues. Trimming removed 4 bases from V and 8 bases from J; junction bases left unmatched: 3. The CDR3 spells CASSWTGSGYTF. The CDR3 DNA sequence: TGTGCCAGCAGTTGGACAGGGTCCGGCTACACCTTC.

This clone was found many times. V usage is TRBV10-3 and J usage is TRBJ2-7; D perhaps matches TRBD2 (6 bases). The CDR3 covers 13 residues. Looked up from germline, CDR1 is ENHRY and CDR2 is SYGVKD. Trimming took 10 bases from V and 0 from J, leaving 13 bases between them. In DNA form, the CDR3 reads TGTGCCAACCGGGGAGGTCCCTCCTACGAGCAGTACTTC. Translation: CANRGGPSYEQYF.

The V and J genes are TRBV7-9 and TRBJ1-4; 11 nucleotides line up with TRBD1. Germline values: CDR1 SEHNR, CDR2 FQNEAQ (reference sequence). This CDR3 is built from 17 residues. Trimming at V came to 5 bases and at J to 6 bases, leaving 11 bases not matched to a gene. CDR3 in DNA: TGTGCCAGCAGCGCACGGCCCGGACAGGGGGCGCATGAAAAACTGTTTTTT. Residues: CASSARPGQGAHEKLFF. The full variable domain, in which reference TRBV7-9 and TRBJ1-4 provide the parts outside the CDR3, is DTGVSQNPRHKITKRGQNVTFRCDPISEHNRLYWYRQTLGQGPEFLTYFQNEAQLEKSRLLSDRFSAERPKGSFSTLEIQRTEQGDSAMYLCASSARPGQGAHEKLFFGSGTQLSVL.

This clone was seen only once. The CDR3 region is CARRNTSGTDSYNEQFF. In DNA form, the CDR3 reads TGTGCCAGAAGGAACACTAGCGGGACGGACTCCTACAATGAGCAGTTCTTC. This chain joins TRBV5-3 and TRBJ2-1; 10 nucleotides align to TRBD2. TRBV5-3 is filed as an ORF, its function uncertain. J gave up 0 bases and V 5 bases, and 8 bases lay outside the gene matches. The CDR3 spans 17 residues.